This is a list of T cell receptor beta chains from one sample in a study of shared clonotypes between healthy human individuals. Sequenced by immunoSEQ multiplex PCR; TCRdb stores in-frame clones only, minus some. The sample lists over 400,000 clones; around 73% were seen once. Material: PBMCs. All receptors come from a woman between 35 and 50 years old in good health. Some clones in this sample may be carry-over from other donors' samples. Each CDR3 is given with its conserved first and last residue. Fields, in order: J gene, V gene, clone size, D gene, CDR3 protein, CDR3 DNA. The D gene is left open where the match is weak. Clone size is stated in some rows and not others, as once, few, many or a class when expanded.

j_call: TRBJ2-1
v_call: TRBV9
clone_size: NA
d_call: NA
cdr3_aa: CASSVVGLNNEQFF
cdr3_nt: TGTGCCAGCAGCGTAGTTGGACTTAACAATGAGCAGTTCTTC

j_call: TRBJ2-1
v_call: TRBV18
clone_size: NA
d_call: NA
cdr3_aa: CASSPGRAGPEQFF
cdr3_nt: TGTGCCAGCTCACCAGGGCGGGCAGGGCCTGAGCAGTTCTTC

j_call: TRBJ2-1
v_call: TRBV7-9
clone_size: NA
d_call: TRBD2
cdr3_aa: CASSPLGLAGSSSYNEQFF
cdr3_nt: TGTGCCAGCAGCCCCTTGGGTCTAGCGGGCTCTAGCTCCTACAATGAGCAGTTCTTC

j_call: TRBJ2-7
v_call: TRBV25-1
clone_size: NA
d_call: TRBD2
cdr3_aa: CASTNTRGGDEQYF
cdr3_nt: TGTGCCAGCACTAACACTAGGGGAGGGGACGAGCAGTACTTC

j_call: TRBJ1-2
v_call: TRBV27
clone_size: NA
d_call: NA
cdr3_aa: CASSLSGIYGYTF
cdr3_nt: TGTGCCAGCAGTTTATCGGGGATCTATGGCTACACCTTC

j_call: TRBJ2-7
v_call: TRBV19
clone_size: NA
d_call: NA
cdr3_aa: CASSIDLLGEQYF
cdr3_nt: TGTGCCAGTAGTATAGATCTGCTGGGCGAGCAGTACTTC

j_call: TRBJ2-1
v_call: TRBV2
clone_size: NA
d_call: TRBD1
cdr3_aa: CASSDWDRGNNEQFF
cdr3_nt: TGTGCCAGCAGTGATTGGGACAGGGGAAACAATGAGCAGTTCTTC

j_call: TRBJ2-1
v_call: TRBV28
clone_size: NA
d_call: NA
cdr3_aa: CASRGGRDEQFF
cdr3_nt: TGTGCCAGCAGGGGGGGCCGGGATGAGCAGTTCTTC

j_call: TRBJ2-6
v_call: TRBV5-1
clone_size: NA
d_call: NA
cdr3_aa: CASSPDRAGANVLTF
cdr3_nt: TGCGCCAGCAGCCCTGACAGAGCTGGGGCCAACGTCCTGACTTTC

j_call: TRBJ1-2
v_call: TRBV4-3
clone_size: NA
d_call: NA
cdr3_aa: CASSQGGSDGYTF
cdr3_nt: TGCGCCAGCAGCCAAGGGGGGAGTGATGGCTACACCTTC

j_call: TRBJ1-1
v_call: TRBV9
clone_size: NA
d_call: TRBD1
cdr3_aa: CASTFGTGGGGRAFF
cdr3_nt: TGTGCCAGCACCTTTGGGACAGGGGGAGGAGGAAGAGCTTTCTTT

j_call: TRBJ2-7
v_call: TRBV7-8
clone_size: NA
d_call: NA
cdr3_aa: CASSPGTTWEQYF
cdr3_nt: TGTGCCAGCAGCCCGGGGACAACCTGGGAGCAGTACTTC

j_call: TRBJ2-5
v_call: TRBV2
clone_size: NA
d_call: NA
cdr3_aa: CASRGGRGGTQETQYF
cdr3_nt: TGTGCCAGCAGGGGGGGCAGGGGAGGCACCCAAGAGACCCAGTACTTC

j_call: TRBJ2-7
v_call: TRBV18
clone_size: NA
d_call: TRBD2
cdr3_aa: CASSPPTSGAYEQYF
cdr3_nt: TGTGCCAGCTCACCACCGACTAGCGGGGCCTACGAGCAGTACTTC

j_call: TRBJ1-2
v_call: TRBV28
clone_size: NA
d_call: NA
cdr3_aa: CASSLVSAYYGYTF
cdr3_nt: TGTGCCAGCAGTTTGGTCAGTGCCTACTATGGCTACACCTTC

j_call: TRBJ2-7
v_call: TRBV27
clone_size: once
d_call: NA
cdr3_aa: CASSLNPSYYEQYF
cdr3_nt: TGTGCCAGCAGTTTAAATCCCAGCTACTACGAGCAGTACTTC

j_call: TRBJ1-4
v_call: TRBV2
clone_size: NA
d_call: NA
cdr3_aa: CAPGGRAGWGEKLFF
cdr3_nt: TGTGCCCCCGGCGGAAGGGCGGGGTGGGGGGAAAAACTGTTTTTT

j_call: TRBJ1-1
v_call: TRBV6-6
clone_size: NA
d_call: TRBD1
cdr3_aa: CASSLGQTLNTEAFF
cdr3_nt: TGTGCCAGCAGTCTGGGACAGACATTGAACACTGAAGCTTTCTTT

j_call: TRBJ2-5
v_call: TRBV5-1
clone_size: NA
d_call: NA
cdr3_aa: CASSFIGQETQYF
cdr3_nt: TGCGCCAGCAGCTTCATAGGACAAGAGACCCAGTACTTC

j_call: TRBJ2-7
v_call: TRBV5-1
clone_size: NA
d_call: TRBD1
cdr3_aa: CASSATPGGNGREQYF
cdr3_nt: TGCGCCAGCAGCGCTACTCCAGGGGGAAACGGACGCGAGCAGTACTTC

j_call: TRBJ1-2
v_call: TRBV4-2
clone_size: few
d_call: TRBD1
cdr3_aa: CASSQGRQGAFAYGYTF
cdr3_nt: TGTGCCAGCAGCCAAGGAAGACAGGGGGCCTTCGCCTATGGCTACACCTTC

j_call: TRBJ1-5
v_call: TRBV7-9
clone_size: NA
d_call: NA
cdr3_aa: CASSLVGGQPQHF
cdr3_nt: TGTGCCAGCAGCTTAGTAGGGGGTCAGCCCCAGCATTTT

j_call: TRBJ2-7
v_call: TRBV5-1
clone_size: NA
d_call: TRBD1
cdr3_aa: CASSLEDRGPDEQYF
cdr3_nt: TGCGCCAGCAGCTTAGAAGACAGGGGGCCGGACGAGCAGTACTTC

j_call: TRBJ2-3
v_call: TRBV7-9
clone_size: NA
d_call: NA
cdr3_aa: CASRLAFQGSTDTQYF
cdr3_nt: TGTGCCAGCAGGCTAGCATTCCAGGGGAGCACAGATACGCAGTATTTT

j_call: TRBJ2-5
v_call: TRBV29-1
clone_size: once
d_call: NA
cdr3_aa: CSVLPTGGSETQYF
cdr3_nt: TGCAGCGTCCTGCCTACGGGGGGCTCGGAGACCCAGTACTTC

j_call: TRBJ2-7
v_call: TRBV7-2
clone_size: NA
d_call: TRBD2
cdr3_aa: CASSRGVAGDEQYF
cdr3_nt: TGTGCCAGCAGCCGCGGCGTAGCGGGGGACGAGCAGTACTTC

j_call: TRBJ2-6
v_call: TRBV7-9
clone_size: NA
d_call: TRBD1
cdr3_aa: CASSDGTASSGANVLTF
cdr3_nt: TGTGCCAGCAGCGACGGGACAGCCAGCTCTGGGGCCAACGTCCTGACTTTC